The clone carrying this T cell receptor (beta chain) was picked up many times. V lost 1 base, J lost 4 bases, and 20 bases lay in between. Germline V lookup: CDR1 GTSNPN, CDR2 SVGIG (reference sequence). The CDR3 spans 17 residues. This sample is part of a study of T-cell reconstitution after alpha-beta-depleted transplantation in children. Preparation of the TCRbeta library involved a method that used unique molecular identifiers. MiXCR was run by TCRdb on the PCR reads, yielding one entry per CDR3 protein. The sample has about 120,000 distinct CDR3 sequences, 10% seen once. The sample in question was PBMCs from the stem cell graft donor, obtained from the stem cell graft. The chain couples TRBV30 to TRBJ2-1, with D possibly matching TRBD2 (6 bases). This receptor was obtained from a human donor who donated a stem cell graft to a child with acute lymphoblastic leukemia. The CDR3 nucleotides are TGTGCCTGGAGTGCCCCGGGTTGGGGGGTAGTGTACAATGAGCAGTTCTTC. It translates to CAWSAPGWGVVYNEQFF.